This T cell receptor (beta chain) was sequenced during a study of shared clonotypes between healthy human individuals. Each subset's genomic DNA was shared equally among a number of immunoSEQ plates. Clones were read by immunoSEQ multiplex PCR, and TCRdb kept only the in-frame ones, dropping some. The sample records fewer than 1.8 million clones, around 98.5% being singletons. Germline V gene lookup returns CDR1 LNHDA and CDR2 SQIVND (reference sequence). The CDR3 runs 11 residues. The V gene lost 5 bases and the J gene lost 5 bases, with 5 bases spanning the gap. This chain connects TRBV19 to TRBJ2-3; D is undetermined. The receptor's source is a young man in good health. Sequenced material: naive CD4+ T cells sorted from blood. Subset of the sample: CD45RA+ positively selected. As DNA, the CDR3 is TGTGCCAGTAGTTACGGAGATACGCAGTATTTT. Translating gives CASSYGDTQYF.